The 13 T cell receptor beta chains given below trace back to one sample, sequenced in a study of CD8+ T cells in alopecia areata. Treatment here: oral pan-JAK inhibitor, 5-10 mg twice daily. Following RNA extraction, reverse transcription yielded cDNA that acted as the sequencing template. Some clones are missing from TCRdb's copy, which holds only in-frame ones; the method was immunoSEQ multiplex PCR. The table records approximately 200,000 clones, approximately 47% of them present only once. The specimen comprised CD4+ T cells sorted from blood, sampled at approximately week 37, from a patient treated with tofacitinib. The receptors derive from a human donor with alopecia areata.

This clone was detected a few times. The V and J genes are TRBV29-1 and TRBJ1-1, with a tentative D call TRBD1 (5 bases). This CDR3 spans 13 amino acids. V lost 2 bases, J lost 2 bases, and 9 bases lay in between. Germline CDR1 SQVTM, CDR2 ANQGSEA. In nucleotides, the CDR3 is TGCAGCGTTGAATCAGGGATTAACACTGAAGCTTTCTTT. Amino acid sequence: CSVESGINTEAFF.

The chain couples TRBV20-1 to TRBJ2-3; no clear D. This CDR3 comprises 11 residues. The V gene's germline CDR1 is DFQATT and CDR2 SNEGSKA (reference sequence). Between the trimmed V and J ends, which lost 6 bases and 6 bases, there was a span of 10 bases. This CDR3 is CSAFRPDTQYF. DNA of the CDR3: TGCAGTGCCTTTCGTCCGGATACGCAGTATTTT.

This clone occurred a few times. This same CDR3 is encoded by further DNA sequences in the sample. V is TRBV5-1 and J is TRBJ1-5; D uncertain. The V gene lost 0 bases and the J gene lost 1 base, with 5 bases spanning the gap. Germline V gene sequence: CDR1 SGHRS, CDR2 YFSETQ. The CDR3 loop spans 14 amino acids. The CDR3 loop reads CASSLDGSNQPQHF. CDR3 sequence (DNA): TGCGCCAGCAGCTTGGACGGGAGCAATCAGCCCCAGCATTTT.

The rearrangement links TRBV30 to TRBJ1-2; D not certain. V shed 2 bases and J shed 3 bases, with 7 bases lying between them. The CDR3 runs 12 residues. Per the germline V gene, CDR1 is GTSNPN and CDR2 is SVGIG (reference sequence). The CDR3 region has the DNA TGTGCCTGGAGTACGACCTACTATGGCTACACCTTC. This codes for CAWSTTYYGYTF. The full variable domain, its missing parts supplied by reference TRBV30 and TRBJ1-2, is SQTIHQWPATLVQPVGSPLSLECTVEGTSNPNLYWYRQAAGRGLQLLFYSVGIGQISSEVPQNLSASRPQDRQFILSSKKLLLSDSGFYLCAWSTTYYGYTFGSGTRLTVV.

The chain is built from TRBV4-2 and TRBJ2-1; 8 bases fit TRBD2. The length of the CDR3 is 16 residues. Germline CDR1 and CDR2: LGHNA and YNFKEQ. V lost 0 bases, J lost 3 bases, and 4 bases stayed unmatched. The CDR3 bases are TGTGCCAGCAGCCAAGAGTTCAGCGGGGGCTACAATGAGCAGTTCTTC. This translates into CASSQEFSGGYNEQFF.

V is TRBV25-1 and J is TRBJ2-7, with 8 bases that match TRBD1. This CDR3 is 13 amino acids long. The trim removed 6 bases at V and 3 bases at J, leaving 4 bases unmatched. From germline, CDR1 is MGHDK and CDR2 SYGVNS. The CDR3 bases are TGTGCCAGCAGGGGACAGGTCTACTACGAGCAGTACTTC. Protein product: CASRGQVYYEQYF.

A few counts support this clone. The chain combines TRBV18 with TRBJ1-1; a weak D match, TRBD1 (5 bases). This CDR3 region has 13 residues. Germline V CDR1 and CDR2: KGHSH, LQKENI. V was clipped by 2 bases and J by 5 bases, with 9 bases between them. As DNA, the CDR3 is TGTGCCAGCTCACCAGTCAGGGAAACTGAAGCTTTCTTT. Its translation is CASSPVRETEAFF.

With regard to this clone: Within the sample, other DNA sequences also encode this same CDR3. The chain carries TRBV25-1 and TRBJ2-5, with a tentative D call TRBD1 (6 bases). From germline, CDR1 is MGHDK and CDR2 SYGVNS. V was shortened by 3 bases and J by 4 bases, with 9 bases between the two germline ends. This CDR3 spans 13 amino acids. CDR3 nucleotides: TGTGCCAGCAGTGAGGGGGCTAGAGAGACCCAGTACTTC. Its protein product is CASSEGARETQYF.

This clone has just a few counts. CDR3 in amino acids: CASSLGGYTGELFF. DNA of the CDR3: TGTGCCAGCAGTTTGGGAGGATACACCGGGGAGCTGTTTTTT. V gene TRBV6-5 combines with J gene TRBJ2-2; D possibly corresponds to TRBD2 (6 bases). Looked up from germline, CDR1 is MNHEY and CDR2 is SVGAGI. The CDR3 totals 14 residues. The V and J ends lost 4 bases and 3 bases respectively, with 9 bases between them.

The V gene is TRBV6-5, the J gene TRBJ1-2; no definite D call. The CDR3 sequence is 13 residues long. Trimming removed 8 bases from V and 0 bases from J, with 10 bases in between. Germline V gene data show CDR1 as MNHEY and CDR2 as SVGAGI. CDR3 region: CASRIGANYGYTF. The CDR3 bases are TGTGCCAGCCGTATTGGTGCTAACTATGGCTACACCTTC.

This clone was detected a few times. V is TRBV4-1 and J is TRBJ2-7, with 9 bases lining up with TRBD2. The germline gives CDR1 MGHRA, CDR2 YSYEKL. The CDR3 extends over 14 amino acids. J was trimmed by 4 bases and V by 4 bases; bases with no gene match: 5. The CDR3 here is CASSPGTSQYEQYF. The CDR3 coding sequence is TGCGCCAGCAGCCCCGGGACTAGCCAGTACGAGCAGTACTTC.

J is TRBJ2-2 and V is TRBV4-2, with D perhaps given as TRBD1 or TRBD2 (5 bases each). Between the trimmed V and J ends, which lost 4 bases and 0 bases, there was a span of 12 bases. Germline assignment: CDR1 LGHNA and CDR2 YNFKEQ. The CDR3 contains 16 residues. This CDR3 reads CASSRTGTTNTGELFF. CDR3 DNA sequence: TGTGCCAGCAGCCGTACCGGGACGACGAACACCGGGGAGCTGTTTTTT.

The chain carries TRBV5-6 and TRBJ1-2, with 7 positions matching TRBD1. The V segment lost 3 bases and the J segment 7 bases; nucleotides outside the gene matches: 9. The CDR3 extends over 14 amino acids. CDR1 and CDR2 (germline): SGHDT, YYEEEE. CDR3 in amino acids: CASSYGQATSGYTF. CDR3 in DNA: TGTGCCAGCAGCTACGGACAGGCTACCTCTGGCTACACCTTC.